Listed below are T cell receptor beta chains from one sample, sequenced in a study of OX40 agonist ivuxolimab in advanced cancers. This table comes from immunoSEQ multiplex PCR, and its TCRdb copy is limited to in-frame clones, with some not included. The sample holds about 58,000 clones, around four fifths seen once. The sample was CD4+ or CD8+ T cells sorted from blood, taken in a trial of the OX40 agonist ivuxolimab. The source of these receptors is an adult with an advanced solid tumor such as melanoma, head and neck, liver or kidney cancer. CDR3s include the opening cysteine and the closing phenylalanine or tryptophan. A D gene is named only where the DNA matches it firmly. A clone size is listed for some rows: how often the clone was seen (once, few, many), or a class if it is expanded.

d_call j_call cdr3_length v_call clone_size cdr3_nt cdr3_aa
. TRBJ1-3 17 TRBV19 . TGTGCCAGTAGTAGGTCAGGACGGACTGCCTCAGGAAACACCATATATTTT CASSRSGRTASGNTIYF
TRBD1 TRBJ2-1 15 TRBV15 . TGTGCCACCAGCATCCGGGACAGGGGGCGCGGGGAGCAGTTCTTC CATSIRDRGRGEQFF
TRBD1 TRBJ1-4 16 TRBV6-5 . TGTGCCAGCAGTTACTCCGGGACAGGGCTTTGGGAAAAACTGTTTTTT CASSYSGTGLWEKLFF
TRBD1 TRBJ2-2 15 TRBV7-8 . TGTGCCAGCAGCGCCGACAGGGTAAACACCGGGGAGCTGTTTTTT CASSADRVNTGELFF
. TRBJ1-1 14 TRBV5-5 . TGTGCCAGCACCATTATTGAATGGGGGACTGAAGCTTTCTTT CASTIIEWGTEAFF
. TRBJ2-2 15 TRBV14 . TGTGCCAGCAGCTCGACAGCCCGGGGCACCGGGGAGCTGTTTTTT CASSSTARGTGELFF
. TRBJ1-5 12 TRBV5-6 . TGTGCCAGCAGCTTTGGTGCTCAGCCCCAGCATTTT CASSFGAQPQHF
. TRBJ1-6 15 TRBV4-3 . TGCGCCAGCAGCCAAGAGTTGGTTCGGGACGCACCCCTCCACTTT CASSQELVRDAPLHF
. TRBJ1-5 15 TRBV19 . TGTGCCAGTACCCACCGGGGGGGGTCTGATCAGCCCCAGCATTTT CASTHRGGSDQPQHF
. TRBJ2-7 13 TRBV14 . TGTGCCAGCAGTCTCTATAGCTCCTACGAGCAGTACTTC CASSLYSSYEQYF
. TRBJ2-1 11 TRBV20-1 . TGCAGTGCTAGGGGGGCCAATGAGCAGTTCTTC CSARGANEQFF
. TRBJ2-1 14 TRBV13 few TGTGCCAGCAGCTTGAATCGACCGGCTTTGGAGCAGTTCTTC CASSLNRPALEQFF
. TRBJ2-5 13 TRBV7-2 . TGTGCCAGCAGCACACTAGCACGGGAGACCCAGTACTTC CASSTLARETQYF
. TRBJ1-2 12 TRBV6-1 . TGTGCCAGCAGTGGATCGTCGTATGGCTACACCTTC CASSGSSYGYTF
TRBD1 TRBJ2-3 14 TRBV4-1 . TGCGCCAGCAGCCTGGGACAGGGTACAGATACGCAGTATTTT CASSLGQGTDTQYF
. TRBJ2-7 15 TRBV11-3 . TGTGCCAGCAGCCCCGACTGGTTCCGGGCCTACGAGCAGTACTTC CASSPDWFRAYEQYF
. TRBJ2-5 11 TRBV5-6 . TGTGCCAGCAGCTTCGGGGAGACCCAGTACTTC CASSFGETQYF
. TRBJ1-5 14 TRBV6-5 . TGTGCCAGCAGAGGGGGAGATGGCAATCAGCCCCAGCATTTT CASRGGDGNQPQHF
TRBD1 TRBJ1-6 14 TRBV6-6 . TGTGCCAGCAGTTACTCAACAGGGGGTTCACCCCTCCACTTT CASSYSTGGSPLHF
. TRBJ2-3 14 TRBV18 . TGTGCCAGCTCACCAAGGGGATCAGCCGATACGCAGTATTTT CASSPRGSADTQYF
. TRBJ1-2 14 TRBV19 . TGTGCCAGTAGAGCAGGGTCCTGGAACTATGGCTACACCTTC CASRAGSWNYGYTF
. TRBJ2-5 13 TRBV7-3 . TGTGCCAGCGCGGTAAGGTTTCAAGAGACCCAGTACTTC CASAVRFQETQYF
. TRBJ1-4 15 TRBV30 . TGTGCCTGGCCTCTATCTGACCATGAGGATGAAAAACTGTTTTTT CAWPLSDHEDEKLFF
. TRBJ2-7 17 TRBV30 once TGTGCCTGGAGCGCCCATTTGATCCGTCCGGCACCGGGGGAGCAGTACTTC CAWSAHLIRPAPGEQYF
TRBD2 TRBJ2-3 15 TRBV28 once TGTGCCAGCAGCCTCTCGGGGGACTACACAGATACGCAGTATTTT CASSLSGDYTDTQYF
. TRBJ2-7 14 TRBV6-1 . TGTGCCAGCAGTGAACAGGGCGACACCTACGAGCAGTACTTC CASSEQGDTYEQYF
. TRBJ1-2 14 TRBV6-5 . TGTGCCAGCAGTTACACGAGCTCTAACTATGGCTACACCTTC CASSYTSSNYGYTF
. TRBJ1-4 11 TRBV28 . TGTGCCAGCAGTGAAAGGGAAAAACTGTTTTTT CASSEREKLFF
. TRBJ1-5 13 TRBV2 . TGTGCCAGCAGTGAAGGAGGAGATCAGCCCCAGCATTTT CASSEGGDQPQHF
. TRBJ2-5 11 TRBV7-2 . TGTGCCAGCAGCCATTCCGAGACCCAGTACTTC CASSHSETQYF
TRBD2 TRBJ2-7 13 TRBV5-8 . TGTGCCAGCAGCCCGAACGAGCGGGGCGGACAGTACTTC CASSPNERGGQYF
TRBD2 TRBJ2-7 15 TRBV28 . TGTGCCAGCAGTTCGCAGGGAGGGAACACCTACGAGCAGTACTTC CASSSQGGNTYEQYF
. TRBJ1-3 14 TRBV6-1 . TGTGCCAGCAAGGCGGACTCCTCTGGAAACACCATATATTTT CASKADSSGNTIYF